The 29 T cell receptor beta chains given below trace back to one sample, sequenced in a study of TIL therapy for anti-PD-1-resistant metastatic lung cancer. Regarding time point: pre-treatment sample, taken before nivolumab and TIL therapy. The tumor samples were excised metastases, mostly pleural nodules or supraclavicular lymph nodes. The immunoSEQ assay was v3. Measured with immunoSEQ multiplex PCR; TCRdb has only the in-frame clones, and not every one. The sample consists of 45,000 to 60,000 clones, roughly 70% of them appearing once. The sequences come from tumor tissue, collected at baseline. The receptor source for this set is a person aged 25 to 85 with non-small cell lung cancer.

A few counts support this clone. The rearrangement uses TRBV2 and TRBJ1-2, with TRBD1 matching over 9 bases. This CDR3 contains 15 residues. The germline CDR1 and CDR2 sequences are SNHLY and FYNNEI. The V segment lost 9 bases and the J segment 8 bases; nucleotides outside the gene matches: 16. CDR3 region: CASRWAGQGGGGYTF. CDR3 DNA: TGTGCCAGTAGATGGGCGGGACAGGGTGGAGGCGGCTACACCTTC.

The CDR3 bases are TGTGCCAGCAGCTTTACGGACAGGGTGAATGAGCAGTTCTTC. It specifies CASSFTDRVNEQFF. The chain is built from TRBV5-6 and TRBJ2-1; the match to TRBD1 covers 8 bases. This CDR3 is 14 amino acids long. Germline V CDR1 and CDR2: SGHDT, YYEEEE. V lost 2 bases and J lost 7; bases outside the gene matches: 5.

V usage is TRBV10-1 and J usage is TRBJ2-7; TRBD2 aligns across 7 bases. V dropped 4 bases and J dropped 4; count of bases not matched to a gene: 13. The germline gives CDR1 WNHNN, CDR2 SYGVQD (reference sequence). CDR3 length: 16 residues. The CDR3 sequence is CASSVVKASGKYEQYF. CDR3 DNA: TGCGCCAGCAGTGTCGTGAAGGCTAGCGGAAAATACGAGCAGTACTTC.

The chain recombines TRBV2 with TRBJ2-2, with D tentatively TRBD1 or TRBD2 (5 bases each). This CDR3 has 15 amino acids. V was pared by 9 bases and J by 0 bases, with 14 bases between. Germline V gene data show CDR1 as SNHLY and CDR2 as FYNNEI. For the CDR3, the DNA is TGTGCCAGTGCACCGGGACCAACGAACACCGGGGAGCTGTTTTTT. Translating it yields CASAPGPTNTGELFF.

In this sample, this clone turned up a few times. The chain has TRBV30 and TRBJ1-5; the D gene is possibly TRBD1 (5 bases). V lost 0 bases and J lost 3, with 12 bases in between. The CDR3 is made up of 15 amino acids. Per the germline V gene, CDR1 is GTSNPN and CDR2 is SVGIG (reference sequence). Here the CDR3 reads CAWSVAGTVNQPQHF. Written as DNA, the CDR3 is TGTGCCTGGAGTGTTGCAGGGACGGTCAATCAGCCCCAGCATTTT.

The genes are TRBV28 and TRBJ1-5, with D unclear. CDR1 and CDR2 from the germline V gene are MDHEN and SYDVKM. Trimming took 6 bases from V and 9 from J, leaving 15 bases between them. The CDR3 contains 13 residues. The DNA for the CDR3 is TGTGCCAGCAGCCGGTTTGTTCAAGGGCCCCAGCATTTT. This gives the protein CASSRFVQGPQHF.

V is TRBV6-1 and J is TRBJ1-5; a possible D gene is TRBD1 (5 bases). The CDR3 runs to 17 residues. The germline V gene has CDR1 MNHNS and CDR2 SASEGT. V lost 1 base, J lost 1 base, and 14 bases lay in between. The CDR3 DNA is TGTGCCAGCAGTGAAGAAGGTCGAGGGGCCAGCAATCAGCCCCAGCATTTT. It codes for CASSEEGRGASNQPQHF.

This chain connects TRBV11-2 to TRBJ2-2; perhaps TRBD2 as D (6 bases). Trimming removed 4 bases from V and 1 base from J, with 10 bases in between. Germline V gene data show CDR1 as SGHAT and CDR2 as FQNNGV. This CDR3 is built from 15 residues. The CDR3 loop is CASSSGLLNTGELFF. CDR3 coding DNA: TGTGCCAGCAGCTCGGGACTGTTGAACACCGGGGAGCTGTTTTTT.

Only a few counts were recorded for this clone. The J gene is TRBJ1-5, the V gene TRBV18; D remains ambiguous. This CDR3 spans 13 amino acids. Germline CDR1 KGHSH, CDR2 LQKENI. V was pared by 3 bases and J by 5 bases, with 8 bases between. Here the CDR3 DNA reads TGTGCCAGCTCACCGAGCTCGGATCAGCCCCAGCATTTT. This sequence encodes CASSPSSDQPQHF.

V and J are TRBV19 and TRBJ2-7, with 9 bases matching TRBD1. The V gene end was trimmed by 4 bases and the J gene end by 6 bases; junction bases not matched to a gene: 13. This CDR3 is 16 amino acids long. CDR1 LNHDA and CDR2 SQIVND come from the germline V gene (reference sequence). This CDR3 is CASSTRITGGGGEQYF. The CDR3 DNA sequence: TGTGCCAGTAGTACCCGAATTACAGGGGGCGGAGGCGAGCAGTACTTC.

This clone came up a few times. CDR3 in amino acids: CASRYGRTRTEAFF. The CDR3 region has the DNA TGTGCCAGCAGGTATGGGCGTACTCGGACTGAAGCTTTCTTT. The chain uses TRBV11-2 and TRBJ1-1; D unclear. V lost 6 bases, J lost 5 bases, and 16 bases lay in between. Germline V gene lookup returns CDR1 SGHAT and CDR2 FQNNGV. CDR3 size: 14 residues.

The rearrangement uses TRBV11-3 and TRBJ2-7; D is uncertain. The V end was cut by 2 bases, the J end by 5 bases, with 7 bases between. The CDR3 covers 12 residues. Germline V gene sequence: CDR1 SGHNT, CDR2 YENEEA. CDR3 residues: CASSLYSHEQYF. CDR3 coding DNA: TGTGCCAGCAGCTTATACAGTCACGAGCAGTACTTC.

The genes are TRBV6-6 and TRBJ2-3, with D possibly being TRBD1 or TRBD2 (5 bases each). Germline assignment: CDR1 MNHNY and CDR2 SVGAGI (reference sequence). Trimming removed 5 bases from V and 10 bases from J, with 19 bases in between. This CDR3 is built from 14 residues. The CDR3 loop is CASSPRDVGLAQYF. The CDR3 nucleotides read TGTGCCAGCAGTCCCCGGGACGTAGGTTTGGCGCAGTATTTT.

This clone has only a few counts. The chain combines TRBV19 with TRBJ2-1; the D is unclear. Germline V gene data show CDR1 as LNHDA and CDR2 as SQIVND (reference sequence). Trimming shortened V by 1 base and J by 2 bases, and 12 bases separated the two germline ends. This CDR3 comprises 16 residues. Here the CDR3 reads CASSIGLGMPYNEQFF. The CDR3 nucleotides read TGTGCCAGTAGTATAGGGCTAGGTATGCCCTACAATGAGCAGTTCTTC.

The chain combines TRBV5-8 with TRBJ1-5; 8 bases match TRBD1. The CDR3 contains 17 residues. Per the germline V gene, CDR1 is SGHTS and CDR2 is YDEGEE. With V trimmed by 0 bases and J by 2 bases, 7 bases remained unmatched. The CDR3 loop is CASSLALGQGGNQPQHF. CDR3 in DNA: TGTGCCAGCAGCTTGGCCCTCGGACAGGGAGGCAATCAGCCCCAGCATTTT.

The V call is TRBV11-3, the J call TRBJ2-5; TRBD1 agrees at 8 bases. The germline V gene has CDR1 SGHNT and CDR2 YENEEA. The J segment lost 5 bases and the V segment lost 4 bases, leaving 3 bases of the junction unmatched. The CDR3 has 13 residues. The chain's CDR3 is CASSSGGGETQYF. In nucleotides, the CDR3 is TGTGCCAGCAGCTCAGGGGGCGGGGAGACCCAGTACTTC.

This clone was seen more than once but under ten times. The rearrangement uses TRBV5-6 and TRBJ1-4; D gene uncertain. The germline V and J ends were trimmed by 4 bases and 8 bases, with 12 bases remaining between them. The length of the CDR3 is 13 residues. Looked up from germline, CDR1 is SGHDT and CDR2 is YYEEEE. The CDR3 DNA sequence: TGTGCCAGCAGCCCGGTGGGCGAGGAAAAACTGTTTTTT. Amino acid sequence: CASSPVGEEKLFF.

This clone has just a few counts. This chain joins TRBV25-1 and TRBJ2-2; D is unresolved. Per the germline V gene, CDR1 is MGHDK and CDR2 is SYGVNS. CDR3 length equals 15 residues. The V and J ends lost 3 bases and 5 bases respectively, with 13 bases between them. CDR3 sequence: CASSEGNRMTGELFF. CDR3 sequence (DNA): TGTGCCAGCAGTGAGGGAAATAGGATGACCGGGGAGCTGTTTTTT.

This rearrangement joins TRBV6-1 to TRBJ2-2, with 7 positions matching TRBD1. V was clipped by 7 bases and J by 2 bases; unmatched bases: 7. Germline assignment: CDR1 MNHNS and CDR2 SASEGT. This CDR3 spans 15 amino acids. The CDR3 spells CASKTDRANTGELFF. The CDR3 DNA sequence: TGTGCCAGCAAGACTGACAGGGCCAACACCGGGGAGCTGTTTTTT.

The chain links TRBV6-6 to TRBJ2-1; 15 bases align to TRBD2. Losses at the gene ends were 6 bases for V and 5 bases for J; bases not matched to a gene: 5. Germline V gene sequence: CDR1 MNHNY, CDR2 SVGAGI (reference sequence). The CDR3 is 16 amino acids. The CDR3 DNA reads TGTGCCAGCAGCCACCGGACTAGCGGGAGGGACAATGAGCAGTTCTTC. Its protein is CASSHRTSGRDNEQFF.

The rearrangement links TRBV20-1 to TRBJ2-5; D unclear. This CDR3 contains 11 residues. The germline gives CDR1 DFQATT, CDR2 SNEGSKA (reference sequence). Between the trimmed V and J ends, which lost 2 bases and 2 bases, there was a span of 3 bases. CDR3 DNA sequence: TGCAGTGCTAGATGGCAAGAGACCCAGTACTTC. It is translated as CSARWQETQYF.

The V and J genes are TRBV19 and TRBJ1-1; no firm D call. CDR3 length equals 15 residues. Trimming took 1 base from V and 1 from J, leaving 10 bases between them. CDR1 is LNHDA, CDR2 SQIVND, per germline (reference sequence). The DNA of the CDR3 is TGTGCCAGTAGTATAGGGCGGGGAAAGAACACTGAAGCTTTCTTT. It codes for CASSIGRGKNTEAFF.

The chain is built from TRBV7-2 and TRBJ2-1; D possibly corresponds to TRBD2 (6 bases). V was trimmed by 0 bases and J by 8 bases, leaving 17 bases between them. This CDR3 spans 16 amino acids. CDR1 is SGHTA and CDR2 is FQGNSA in the germline V gene. This chain's CDR3 is CASSLARLVKSDEQFF. CDR3 coding DNA: TGTGCCAGCAGCTTAGCGCGACTAGTAAAGAGCGATGAGCAGTTCTTC.

The chain has TRBV10-3 and TRBJ1-5, with 9 positions matching TRBD1. V shed 4 bases and J 4 bases; nucleotides not matched to a gene: 11. CDR3 length: 17 residues. Germline V CDR1 and CDR2: ENHRY, SYGVKD. CDR3 in amino acids: CAISGGTGMEANQPQHF. CDR3 sequence (DNA): TGTGCCATCAGTGGAGGGACAGGGATGGAGGCAAATCAGCCCCAGCATTTT.

The chain couples TRBV19 to TRBJ2-7; 11 positions match TRBD2. This CDR3 is 14 amino acids long. CDR1 LNHDA and CDR2 SQIVND come from the germline V gene (reference sequence). J lost 2 bases, V lost 9 bases, and 6 bases had no gene match. CDR3 sequence (DNA): TGTGCCAGCGCCACTAGCGGGGGAACCTACGAGCAGTACTTC. Protein sequence: CASATSGGTYEQYF.

This clone qualifies as medium-sized (0.01 to 0.1%). This rearrangement joins TRBV6-5 to TRBJ1-2, with D maybe TRBD1 (5 bases). Germline V CDR1 and CDR2: MNHEY, SVGAGI. The CDR3 has 14 amino acids. V lost 6 bases to trimming and J lost 8 bases, with 19 bases between them. CDR3 nucleotide sequence: TGTGCCAGCAGACCGTCGAGCATCGAGGGGGGCTACACCTTC. It encodes CASRPSSIEGGYTF.

This sequence joins TRBV25-1 and TRBJ2-1; a possible D gene is TRBD2 (6 bases). Germline values: CDR1 MGHDK, CDR2 SYGVNS. The V gene lost 7 bases and the J gene lost 0 bases, with 13 bases spanning the gap. The CDR3 contains 15 residues. CDR3 bases: TGTGCCAGCACCCCCCCTAGCGCCTCCTACAATGAGCAGTTCTTC. Amino acids: CASTPPSASYNEQFF.

This chain links TRBV2 with TRBJ2-3, with 7 bases matching TRBD1. J lost 9 bases, V lost 8 bases, and 14 bases had no gene match. Germline assignment: CDR1 SNHLY and CDR2 FYNNEI. The CDR3 is made up of 14 amino acids. CDR3 nucleotides: TGTGCCAGCGGGGCAGGGGGAAGTGATAGGACGCAGTATTTT. Protein sequence: CASGAGGSDRTQYF.

CDR3 sequence (DNA): TGTGCCAGCAGTATGCGCCGGGCACTGGGAGGAAACACCATATATTTT. It is translated as CASSMRRALGGNTIYF. This sequence joins TRBV27 and TRBJ1-3; D uncertain. The CDR3 has 16 residues. The ends were cut back, 5 bases at V and 4 bases at J, with 18 bases in the middle. Looked up from germline, CDR1 is MNHEY and CDR2 is SMNVEV (reference sequence).